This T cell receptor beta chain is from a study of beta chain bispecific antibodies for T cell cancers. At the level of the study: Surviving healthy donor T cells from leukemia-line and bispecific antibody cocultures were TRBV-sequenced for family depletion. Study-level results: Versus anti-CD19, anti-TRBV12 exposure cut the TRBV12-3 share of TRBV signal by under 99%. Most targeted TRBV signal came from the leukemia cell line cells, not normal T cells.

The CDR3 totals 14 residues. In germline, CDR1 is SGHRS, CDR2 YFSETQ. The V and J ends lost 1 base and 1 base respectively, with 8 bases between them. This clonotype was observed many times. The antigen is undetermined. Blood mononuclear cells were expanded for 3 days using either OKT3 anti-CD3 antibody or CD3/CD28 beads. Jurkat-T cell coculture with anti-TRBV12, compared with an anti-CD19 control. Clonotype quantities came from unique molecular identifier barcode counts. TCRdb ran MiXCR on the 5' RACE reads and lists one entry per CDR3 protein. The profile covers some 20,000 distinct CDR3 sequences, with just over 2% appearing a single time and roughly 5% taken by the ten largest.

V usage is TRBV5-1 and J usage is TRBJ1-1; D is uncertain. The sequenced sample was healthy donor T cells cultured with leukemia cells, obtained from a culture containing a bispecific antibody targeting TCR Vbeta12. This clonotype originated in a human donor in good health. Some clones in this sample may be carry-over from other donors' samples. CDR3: CASSLSLQNTEAFF. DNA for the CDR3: TGCGCCAGCAGCTTGTCTCTGCAGAACACTGAAGCTTTCTTT.